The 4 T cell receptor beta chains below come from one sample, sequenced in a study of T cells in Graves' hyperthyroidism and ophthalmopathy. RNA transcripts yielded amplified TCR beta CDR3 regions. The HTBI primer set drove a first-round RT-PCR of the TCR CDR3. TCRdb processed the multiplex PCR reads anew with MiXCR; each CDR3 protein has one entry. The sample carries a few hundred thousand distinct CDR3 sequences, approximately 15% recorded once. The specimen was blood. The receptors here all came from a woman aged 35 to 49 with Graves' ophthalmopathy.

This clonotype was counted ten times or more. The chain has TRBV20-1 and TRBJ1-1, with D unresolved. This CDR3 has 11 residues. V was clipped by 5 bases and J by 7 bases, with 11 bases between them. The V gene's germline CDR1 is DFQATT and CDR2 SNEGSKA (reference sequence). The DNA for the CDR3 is TGCAGTGCTCTTGGTTTCGGTGAAGCTTTCTTT. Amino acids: CSALGFGEAFF.

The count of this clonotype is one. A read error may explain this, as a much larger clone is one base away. This chain's CDR3 is CASSNSAGNTRYF. Here the CDR3 DNA reads TGTGCCAGCAGTAACAGCGCTGGAAACACCAGATATTTT. The chain links TRBV6-1 to TRBJ1-3, with D unresolved. The CDR3 totals 13 residues. The germline V gene has CDR1 MNHNS and CDR2 SASEGT.

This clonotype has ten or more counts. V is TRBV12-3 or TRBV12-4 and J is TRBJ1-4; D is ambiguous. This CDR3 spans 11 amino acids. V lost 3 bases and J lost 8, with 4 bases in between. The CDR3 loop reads CASSFREKLFF. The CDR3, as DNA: TGTGCCAGCAGTTTTAGGGAAAAACTGTTTTTT.

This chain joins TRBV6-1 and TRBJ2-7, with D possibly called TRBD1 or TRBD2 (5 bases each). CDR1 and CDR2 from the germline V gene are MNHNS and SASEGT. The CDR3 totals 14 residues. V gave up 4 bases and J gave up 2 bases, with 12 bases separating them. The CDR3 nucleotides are TGTGCCAGCAGTGCCCGGGGCGAGACCTACGAGCAGTACTTC. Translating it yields CASSARGETYEQYF.